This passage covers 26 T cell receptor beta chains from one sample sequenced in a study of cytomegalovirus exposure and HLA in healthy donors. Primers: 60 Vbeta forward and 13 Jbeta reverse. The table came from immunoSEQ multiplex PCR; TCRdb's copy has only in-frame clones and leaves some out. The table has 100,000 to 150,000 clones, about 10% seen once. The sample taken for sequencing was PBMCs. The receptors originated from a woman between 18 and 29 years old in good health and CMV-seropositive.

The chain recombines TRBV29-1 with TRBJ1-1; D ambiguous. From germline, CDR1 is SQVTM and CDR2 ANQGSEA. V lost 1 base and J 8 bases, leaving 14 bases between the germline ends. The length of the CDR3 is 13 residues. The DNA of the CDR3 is TGCAGCGTTGAAGGGTTAGTACCGCAAGAAGCTTTCTTT. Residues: CSVEGLVPQEAFF.

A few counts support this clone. CDR3 sequence: CASSQVSGDEQYF. The CDR3 region has the DNA TGCGCCAGCAGCCAAGTCAGCGGGGACGAGCAGTACTTC. This chain uses TRBV4-1 with TRBJ2-7; 7 bases are shared with TRBD2. Trimming cost V 1 base and J 5 bases; bases outside gene matches: 2. The length of the CDR3 is 13 residues. CDR1 MGHRA and CDR2 YSYEKL come from the germline V gene.

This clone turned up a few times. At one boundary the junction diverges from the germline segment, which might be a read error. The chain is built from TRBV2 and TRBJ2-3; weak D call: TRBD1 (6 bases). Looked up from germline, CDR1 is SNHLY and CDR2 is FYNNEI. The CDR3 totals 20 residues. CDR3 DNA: TGTGCCAGCAGTAAAGCTCAGACACGGAGGACAGCCCCTAGCACAGATACGCAGTATTTT. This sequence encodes CASSKAQTRRTAPSTDTQYF.

The CDR3 is CASSPGQKSYEQYF. The CDR3 coding sequence is TGTGCCAGCTCACCGGGGCAAAAATCCTACGAGCAGTACTTC. The V call is TRBV18, the J call TRBJ2-7; the D gene is possibly TRBD1 (5 bases). Germline loops: CDR1 KGHSH, CDR2 LQKENI. V was shortened by 3 bases and J by 1 base, with 10 bases between the two germline ends. There are 14 residues in the CDR3.

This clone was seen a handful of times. The CDR3 sequence is CASSLMSDTQYF. The DNA of the CDR3 is TGTGCCAGCAGCTTAATGAGCGATACGCAGTATTTT. This chain joins TRBV11-1 and TRBJ2-3; D is unclear. The CDR3 length is 12 residues. CDR1 and CDR2 from the germline V gene are SGHAT and FQDESV (reference sequence). Between the trimmed V and J ends, which lost 2 bases and 6 bases, there was a span of 6 bases.

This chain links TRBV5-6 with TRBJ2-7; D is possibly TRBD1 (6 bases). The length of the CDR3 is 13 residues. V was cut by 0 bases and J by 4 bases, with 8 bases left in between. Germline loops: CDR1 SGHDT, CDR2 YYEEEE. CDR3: CASSLGTVYEQYF. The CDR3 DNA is TGTGCCAGCAGCTTGGGGACAGTTTACGAGCAGTACTTC.

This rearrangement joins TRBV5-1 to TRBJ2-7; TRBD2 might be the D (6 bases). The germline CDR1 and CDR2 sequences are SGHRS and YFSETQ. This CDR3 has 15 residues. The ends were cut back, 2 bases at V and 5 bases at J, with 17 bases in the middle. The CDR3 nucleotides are TGCGCCAGCAGCTTTGATGGGGGGTTCCCCGACGAGCAGTACTTC. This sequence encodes CASSFDGGFPDEQYF.

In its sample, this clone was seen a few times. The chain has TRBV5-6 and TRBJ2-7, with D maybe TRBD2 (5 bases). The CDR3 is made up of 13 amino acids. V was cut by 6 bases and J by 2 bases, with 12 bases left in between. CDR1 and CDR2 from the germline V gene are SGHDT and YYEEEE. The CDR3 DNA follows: TGTGCCAGCAATAATGAGGGCGCCTACGAGCAGTACTTC. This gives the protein CASNNEGAYEQYF.

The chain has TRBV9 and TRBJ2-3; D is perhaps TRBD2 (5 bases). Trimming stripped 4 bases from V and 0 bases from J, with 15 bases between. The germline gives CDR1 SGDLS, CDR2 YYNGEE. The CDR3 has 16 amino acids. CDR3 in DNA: TGTGCCAGCAGCCGGACTCCTCTTGTTAGCACAGATACGCAGTATTTT. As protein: CASSRTPLVSTDTQYF. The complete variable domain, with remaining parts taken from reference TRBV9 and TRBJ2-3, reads DSGVTQTPKHLITATGQRVTLRCSPRSGDLSVYWYQQSLDQGLQFLIQYYNGEERAKGNILERFSAQQFPDLHSELNLSSLELGDSALYFCASSRTPLVSTDTQYFGPGTRLTVL.

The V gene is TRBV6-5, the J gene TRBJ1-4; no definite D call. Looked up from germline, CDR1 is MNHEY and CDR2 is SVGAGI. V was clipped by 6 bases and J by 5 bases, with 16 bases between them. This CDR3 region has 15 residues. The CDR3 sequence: CASRSLGGVNEKLFF. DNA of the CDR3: TGTGCCAGCAGGTCCCTGGGTGGAGTCAATGAAAAACTGTTTTTT.

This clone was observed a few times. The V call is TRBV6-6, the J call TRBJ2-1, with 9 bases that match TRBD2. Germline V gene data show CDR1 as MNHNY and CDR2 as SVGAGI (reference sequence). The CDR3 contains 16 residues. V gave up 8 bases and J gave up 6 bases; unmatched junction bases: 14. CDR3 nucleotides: TGTGCCAGCCGCCGCGGAGTAGCGGGAGAGGGCAATGAGCAGTTCTTC. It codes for CASRRGVAGEGNEQFF.

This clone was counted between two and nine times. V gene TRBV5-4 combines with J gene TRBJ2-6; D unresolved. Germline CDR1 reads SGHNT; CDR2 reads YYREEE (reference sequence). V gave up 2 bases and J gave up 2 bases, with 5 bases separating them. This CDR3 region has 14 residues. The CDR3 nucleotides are TGTGCCAGCAGCTTATTAGCTGGGGCCAACGTCCTGACTTTC. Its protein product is CASSLLAGANVLTF.

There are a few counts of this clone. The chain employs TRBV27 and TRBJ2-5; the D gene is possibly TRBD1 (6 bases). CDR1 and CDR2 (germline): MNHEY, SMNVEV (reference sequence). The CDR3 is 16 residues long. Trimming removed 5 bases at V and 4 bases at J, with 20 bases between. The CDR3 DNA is TGTGCCAGCAGTACAACCGTGGGGGCCCGGGGAGAGACCCAGTACTTC. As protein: CASSTTVGARGETQYF.

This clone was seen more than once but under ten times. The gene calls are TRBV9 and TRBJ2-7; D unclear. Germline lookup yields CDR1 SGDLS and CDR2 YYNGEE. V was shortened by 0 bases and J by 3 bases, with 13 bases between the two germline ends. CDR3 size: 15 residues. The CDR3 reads CASSVDDRSLYEQYF. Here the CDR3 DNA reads TGTGCCAGCAGCGTAGACGATAGAAGCCTCTACGAGCAGTACTTC.

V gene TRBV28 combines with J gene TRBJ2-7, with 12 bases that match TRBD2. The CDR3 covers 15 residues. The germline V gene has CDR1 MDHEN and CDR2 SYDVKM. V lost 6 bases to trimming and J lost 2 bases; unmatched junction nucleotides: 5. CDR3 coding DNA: TGTGCCAGCAGCAAACTAGCGGGAGGACCCTACGAGCAGTACTTC. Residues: CASSKLAGGPYEQYF. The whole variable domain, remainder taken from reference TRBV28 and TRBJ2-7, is DVKVTQSSRYLVKRTGEKVFLECVQDMDHENMFWYRQDPGLGLRLIYFSYDVKMKEKGDIPEGYSVSREKKERFSLILESASTNQTSMYLCASSKLAGGPYEQYFGPGTRLTVT.

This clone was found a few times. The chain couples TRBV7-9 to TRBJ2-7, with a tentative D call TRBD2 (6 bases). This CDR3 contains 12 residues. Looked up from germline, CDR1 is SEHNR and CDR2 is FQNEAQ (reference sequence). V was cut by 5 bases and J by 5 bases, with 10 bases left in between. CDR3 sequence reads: CASSHGGDEQYF. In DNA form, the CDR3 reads TGTGCCAGCAGCCACGGAGGGGACGAGCAGTACTTC.

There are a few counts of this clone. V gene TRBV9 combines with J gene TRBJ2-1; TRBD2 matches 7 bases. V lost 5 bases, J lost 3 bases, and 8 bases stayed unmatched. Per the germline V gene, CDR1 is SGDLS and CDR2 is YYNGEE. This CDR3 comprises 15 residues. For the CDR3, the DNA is TGTGCCAGCAGTACCTTGGGGGGGGTCTACAATGAGCAGTTCTTC. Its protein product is CASSTLGGVYNEQFF.

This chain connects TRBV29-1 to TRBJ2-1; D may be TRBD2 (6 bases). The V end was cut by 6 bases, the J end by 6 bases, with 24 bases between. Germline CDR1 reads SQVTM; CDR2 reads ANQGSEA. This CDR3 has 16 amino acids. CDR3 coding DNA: TGCAGCGTACCGGGACCTCTTTTGGGGGGAAGCAATGAGCAGTTCTTC. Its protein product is CSVPGPLLGGSNEQFF.

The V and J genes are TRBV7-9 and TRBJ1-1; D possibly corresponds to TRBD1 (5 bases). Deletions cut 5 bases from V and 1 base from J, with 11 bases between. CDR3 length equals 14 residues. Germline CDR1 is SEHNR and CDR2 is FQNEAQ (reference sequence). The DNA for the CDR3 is TGTGCCAGCAGCGGGGCCGTGGGGAACACTGAAGCTTTCTTT. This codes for CASSGAVGNTEAFF. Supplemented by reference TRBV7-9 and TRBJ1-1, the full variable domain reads DTGVSQNPRHKITKRGQNVTFRCDPISEHNRLYWYRQTLGQGPEFLTYFQNEAQLEKSRLLSDRFSAERPKGSFSTLEIQRTEQGDSAMYLCASSGAVGNTEAFFGQGTRLTVV.

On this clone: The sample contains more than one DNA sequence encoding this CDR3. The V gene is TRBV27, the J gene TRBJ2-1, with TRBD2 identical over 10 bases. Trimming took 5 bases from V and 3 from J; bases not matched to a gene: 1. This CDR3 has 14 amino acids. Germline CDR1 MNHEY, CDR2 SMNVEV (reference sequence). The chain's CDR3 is CASSLAGDYNEQFF. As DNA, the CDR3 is TGTGCCAGCAGTCTAGCGGGGGACTACAATGAGCAGTTCTTC.

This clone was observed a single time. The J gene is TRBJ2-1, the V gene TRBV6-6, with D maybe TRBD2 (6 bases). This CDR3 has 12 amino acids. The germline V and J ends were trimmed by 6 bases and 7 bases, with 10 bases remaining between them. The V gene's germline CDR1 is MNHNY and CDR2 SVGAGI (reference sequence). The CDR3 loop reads CASSPGGNEQFF. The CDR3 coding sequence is TGTGCCAGCAGCCCCGGGGGTAATGAGCAGTTCTTC.

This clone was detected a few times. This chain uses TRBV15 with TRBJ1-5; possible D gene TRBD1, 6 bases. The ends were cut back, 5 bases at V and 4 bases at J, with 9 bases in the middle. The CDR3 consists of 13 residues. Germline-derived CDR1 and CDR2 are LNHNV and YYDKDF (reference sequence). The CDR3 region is CATSDRRNQPQHF. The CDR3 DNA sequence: TGTGCCACCAGCGACAGGCGGAATCAGCCCCAGCATTTT.

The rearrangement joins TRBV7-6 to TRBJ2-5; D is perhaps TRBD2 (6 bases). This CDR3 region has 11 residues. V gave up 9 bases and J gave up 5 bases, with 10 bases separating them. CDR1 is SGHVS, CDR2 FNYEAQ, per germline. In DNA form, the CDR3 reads TGTGCCAGTAGACTAGGGGAGACCCAGTACTTC. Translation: CASRLGETQYF.

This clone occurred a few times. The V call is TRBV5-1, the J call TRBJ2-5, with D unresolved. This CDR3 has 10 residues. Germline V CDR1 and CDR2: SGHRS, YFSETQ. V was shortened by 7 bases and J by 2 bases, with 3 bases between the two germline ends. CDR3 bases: TGCGCCAGCGTACAAGAGACCCAGTACTTC. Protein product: CASVQETQYF. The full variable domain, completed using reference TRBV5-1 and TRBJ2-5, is KAGVTQTPRYLIKTRGQQVTLSCSPISGHRSVSWYQQTPGQGLQFLFEYFSETQRNKGNFPGRFSGRQFSNSRSEMNVSTLELGDSALYLCASVQETQYFGPGTRLLVL.

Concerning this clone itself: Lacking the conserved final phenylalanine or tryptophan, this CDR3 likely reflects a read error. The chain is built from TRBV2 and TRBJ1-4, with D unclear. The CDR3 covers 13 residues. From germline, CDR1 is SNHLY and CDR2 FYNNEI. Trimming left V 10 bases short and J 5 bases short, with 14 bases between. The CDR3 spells CATSGGLNEKLFV. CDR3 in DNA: TGTGCCACCTCGGGAGGTCTGAATGAAAAACTGTTTGTT.

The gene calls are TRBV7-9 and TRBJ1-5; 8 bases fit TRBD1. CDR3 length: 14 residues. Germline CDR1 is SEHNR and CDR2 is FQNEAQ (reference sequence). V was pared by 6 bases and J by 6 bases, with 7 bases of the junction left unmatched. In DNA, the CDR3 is TGTGCCAGCAGTGCCCAGGGGGCCGGTCAGCCCCAGCATTTT. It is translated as CASSAQGAGQPQHF.